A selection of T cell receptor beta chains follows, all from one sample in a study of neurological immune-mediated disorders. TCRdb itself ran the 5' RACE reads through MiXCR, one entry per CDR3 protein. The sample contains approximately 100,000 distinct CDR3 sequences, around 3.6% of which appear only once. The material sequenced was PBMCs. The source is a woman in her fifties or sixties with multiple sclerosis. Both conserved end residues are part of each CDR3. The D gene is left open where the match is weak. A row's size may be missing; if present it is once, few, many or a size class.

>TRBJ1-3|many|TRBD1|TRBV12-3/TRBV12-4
TGTGCCAGCAGACCAGACAGGGGGAGTTCTGGAAACACCATATATTTT
CASRPDRGSSGNTIYF
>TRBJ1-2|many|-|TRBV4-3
TGCGCCAGCAGCCAAGATCGGTGGAGGGTAGGCTACACCTTC
CASSQDRWRVGYTF
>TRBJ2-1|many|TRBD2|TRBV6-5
TGTGCGAGCCGGCTAGCGGGGGGCGGGGAGCAGTTCTTC
CASRLAGGGEQFF
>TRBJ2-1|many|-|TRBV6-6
TGTGCCAGCAGAAGACCAGACAGCACCTGGAATGAGCAGTTCTTC
CASRRPDSTWNEQFF
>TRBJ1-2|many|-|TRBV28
TGTGCCAGCATACGACGGAACAGGTCAAACTATGGCTACACCTTC
CASIRRNRSNYGYTF
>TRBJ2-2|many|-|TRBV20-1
TGCAGTGCTAGGAGTAGCAACACCGGGGAGCTGTTTTTT
CSARSSNTGELFF
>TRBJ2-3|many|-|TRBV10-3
TGTGCCATCAGTGAGTCGATTGTAGATACGCAGTATTTT
CAISESIVDTQYF
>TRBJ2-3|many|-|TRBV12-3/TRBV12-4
TGTGCCAGCATCCCAGACAGTAACACGCAGTATTTT
CASIPDSNTQYF
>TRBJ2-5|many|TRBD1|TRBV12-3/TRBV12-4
TGTGCCAGCAGCCCGGACAGGGGGCATGTTGGAGAGACCCAGTACTTC
CASSPDRGHVGETQYF
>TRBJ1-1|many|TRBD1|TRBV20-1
TGCAGTCCTTCAATTGCAGGGGGTAACACTGAAGCTTTCTTT
CSPSIAGGNTEAFF
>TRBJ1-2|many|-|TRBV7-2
TGTGCCAGCAGCTTTGGTGGACGGTTATATGGCTACACCTTC
CASSFGGRLYGYTF
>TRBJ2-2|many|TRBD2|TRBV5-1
TGCGCCAGCAGCTTCTCCGGGGGGGTTCCCCAGACCGGGGAGCTGTTTTTT
CASSFSGGVPQTGELFF
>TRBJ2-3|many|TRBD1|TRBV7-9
TGTGCCAGCAGCTCCGGTTGGAATCAACAGGGGCCCGCAGATACGCAGTATTTT
CASSSGWNQQGPADTQYF
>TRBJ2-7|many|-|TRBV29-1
TGCAGCGTTGAAGATTCGGGGGTGGGCTACGAGCAGTACTTC
CSVEDSGVGYEQYF
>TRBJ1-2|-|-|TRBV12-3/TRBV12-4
TGTGCCAGCAGTTCTAGGGGGGCGATTAACTATGGCTACACCTTC
CASSSRGAINYGYTF
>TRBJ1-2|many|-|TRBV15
TGTGCCACCGATGACGGGGGGAATTATGGCTACACCTTC
CATDDGGNYGYTF
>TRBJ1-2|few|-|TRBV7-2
TGTGCCAGCAGCTTATGGGGTGGCTACACCTTC
CASSLWGGYTF
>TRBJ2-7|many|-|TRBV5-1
TGCGCCAGCAGCTTACAGGGACACGGGTCCTACGAGCAGTACTTC
CASSLQGHGSYEQYF